This TCR beta chain emerged from a study of blood T cell repertoires in COVID-19. Study details: The cDNA or gDNA used as material had been derived from T cells, B-cell-depleted T cells, or PBMCs.

The CDR3 covers 14 residues. The germline CDR1 and CDR2 sequences are KGHSH and LQKENI. Trimming at V came to 6 bases and at J to 8 bases, leaving 8 bases not matched to a gene. Per the original data handling: Amplification of reference gene primers was used by the study to estimate nucleated cell counts. Profiling relied on immunoSEQ multiplex PCR, and the TCRdb table lists in-frame clones only, not all of them. D and trimming were read from the DNA, whereas the V and J calls and clone size are those reported in that table. The sample has 220,000 or so clones, 84% seen once. Study members were between about 18 and 90 years old and lived in 20 to 30 US regions.

The sample consisted of PBMCs or T cells enriched from blood (not recorded which). The TCR sequence derives from a woman aged 40 to 50 who had recovered from COVID-19. V usage is TRBV18 and J usage is TRBJ1-4; the match to TRBD1 covers 8 bases. The CDR3 DNA follows: TGTGCCAGCTCTTCGGACAGGGAGAGGGAAAAACTGTTTTTT. Its translation is CASSSDREREKLFF.